Below are 16 T cell receptor beta chains sequenced from a single sample in a study of T cells after yellow fever vaccination. TCRdb re-called the 5' RACE reads with MiXCR, one entry per CDR3 protein. Counted here are about 320,000 distinct CDR3 sequences, around 10% occurring once; the ten biggest clones make up under 4%. This specimen was CD4+ T cells sorted from PBMCs, taken 45 days after the yellow fever booster vaccination. These receptors were collected from a man aged 18-30 years who received the YFV17D yellow fever vaccine.

This clonotype has a count of ten or more. The rearrangement uses TRBV2 and TRBJ2-5, with D possibly matching TRBD2 (6 bases). The germline V gene has CDR1 SNHLY and CDR2 FYNNEI. CDR3 size: 15 residues. V shed 5 bases and J shed 5 bases, with 18 bases lying between them. CDR3 loop: CASSLSRVRGETQYF. The CDR3, as DNA: TGTGCCAGCAGTCTTTCCCGGGTTCGGGGGGAGACCCAGTACTTC.

This clonotype appeared a few times. The J gene is TRBJ1-1, the V gene TRBV3-1; 7 bases are shared with TRBD1. CDR1 is LGHDT and CDR2 is YNNKEL in the germline V gene (reference sequence). V lost 6 bases to trimming and J lost 5 bases; unmatched junction nucleotides: 9. The CDR3 contains 14 residues. The CDR3 coding sequence is TGTGCCAGCAGATGGATGGACAGGCCGACTGAAGCTTTCTTT. Protein sequence: CASRWMDRPTEAFF. Based on the CDR3 plus reference TRBV3-1 and TRBJ1-1, the full variable domain is DTAVSQTPKYLVTQMGNDKSIKCEQNLGHDTMYWYKQDSKKFLKIMFSYNNKELIINETVPNRFSPKSPDKAHLNLHINSLELGDSAVYFCASRWMDRPTEAFFGQGTRLTVV.

As DNA, the CDR3 is TGTGCCAGCAGTTACGTGGCAGGATACAATGAGCAGTTCTTC. This sequence encodes CASSYVAGYNEQFF. The gene calls are TRBV6-5 and TRBJ2-1, with no clear D. There are 14 residues in the CDR3. Germline loops: CDR1 MNHEY, CDR2 SVGAGI. Trimming pared 2 bases from V and 4 bases from J, leaving 9 bases between.

This clonotype has a count of ten or more. The rearrangement uses TRBV5-1 and TRBJ2-1; 7 nucleotides align to TRBD2. Looked up from germline, CDR1 is SGHRS and CDR2 is YFSETQ. Germline trimming cut 9 bases from V and 7 bases from J; bases unmatched to any gene: 16. The CDR3 is 15 residues long. CDR3 loop: CATAIELYSGNEQFF. Here the CDR3 DNA reads TGCGCCACCGCAATTGAACTGTATAGCGGGAATGAGCAGTTCTTC.

There are many counts of this clonotype. The chain combines TRBV27 with TRBJ2-5, with 10 bases lining up with TRBD2. CDR3 size: 17 residues. Germline CDR1 MNHEY, CDR2 SMNVEV (reference sequence). V dropped 3 bases and J dropped 5; count of bases not matched to a gene: 12. CDR3 sequence (DNA): TGTGCCAGCAGTTTCCACAAACTAGCGGGACGGCCTGAGACCCAGTACTTC. Amino acids: CASSFHKLAGRPETQYF.

The chain links TRBV20-1 to TRBJ1-5; no reliable D call. Trimming took 3 bases from V and 0 from J, leaving 9 bases between them. CDR1 DFQATT and CDR2 SNEGSKA come from the germline V gene (reference sequence). This CDR3 is built from 14 residues. The CDR3 loop reads CSARKQNSNQPQHF. The CDR3 region has the DNA TGCAGTGCTAGGAAACAGAATAGCAATCAGCCCCAGCATTTT.

The table lists this clonotype with a few counts. The V gene is TRBV5-1, the J gene TRBJ2-1, with a tentative D call TRBD1 (6 bases). The V end was cut by 6 bases, the J end by 2 bases, with 12 bases between. In germline, CDR1 is SGHRS, CDR2 YFSETQ. The length of the CDR3 is 14 residues. This CDR3 is CASTIEGAYNEQFF. The CDR3 bases are TGCGCCAGCACCATAGAGGGGGCCTACAATGAGCAGTTCTTC.

The chain has TRBV6-5 and TRBJ2-5, with 15 bases matching TRBD2. Per germline, CDR1 MNHEY and CDR2 SVGAGI. V shed 2 bases and J 4 bases; nucleotides not matched to a gene: 5. CDR3 length: 17 residues. This CDR3 is CASSYGLAGGRRETQYF. CDR3 DNA sequence: TGTGCCAGCAGTTACGGACTAGCGGGGGGGAGACGAGAGACCCAGTACTTC.

The rearrangement joins TRBV5-1 to TRBJ2-2; tentatively, D is TRBD2 (5 bases). Between the trimmed V and J ends, which lost 6 bases and 3 bases, there was a span of 18 bases. Germline V gene data show CDR1 as SGHRS and CDR2 as YFSETQ. This CDR3 comprises 16 residues. CDR3: CASTPAPAGDTGELFF. CDR3 sequence (DNA): TGCGCCAGCACCCCGGCCCCGGCCGGGGACACCGGGGAGCTGTTTTTT.

This chain links TRBV20-1 with TRBJ2-5, with 8 bases aligning to TRBD2. With V trimmed by 5 bases and J by 1 base, 3 bases remained unmatched. The CDR3 consists of 13 residues. Germline CDR1 DFQATT, CDR2 SNEGSKA (reference sequence). The CDR3 loop is CSAPGLVQETQYF. CDR3 bases: TGCAGTGCTCCGGGACTAGTCCAAGAGACCCAGTACTTC.

This clonotype has ten or more counts. The chain has TRBV6-5 and TRBJ2-1; weak D call: TRBD2 (6 bases). This CDR3 has 12 residues. Looked up from germline, CDR1 is MNHEY and CDR2 is SVGAGI. Trimming removed 2 bases from V and 7 bases from J, with 6 bases in between. CDR3 amino acids: CASSYGGNEQFF. The CDR3 region has the DNA TGTGCCAGCAGTTACGGGGGGAATGAGCAGTTCTTC.

This clonotype was detected only a few times. The V and J genes are TRBV5-1 and TRBJ1-1; D gene uncertain. Germline lookup yields CDR1 SGHRS and CDR2 YFSETQ. V was pared by 5 bases and J by 4 bases, with 12 bases between. The CDR3 is 13 residues long. CDR3 protein: CASRTDGVTEAFF. CDR3 in DNA: TGCGCCAGCAGAACGGATGGGGTCACTGAAGCTTTCTTT.

This clonotype was picked up a small number of times. The rearrangement links TRBV12-3 or TRBV12-4 to TRBJ2-7; 8 bases are a match to TRBD1. Unmatched junction bases numbered 8, after V lost 4 bases and J lost 3 bases. This CDR3 region has 15 residues. The CDR3, as DNA: TGTGCCAGCAGTTATCTTGGACAGGGTCGCTACGAGCAGTACTTC. It translates to CASSYLGQGRYEQYF.

The genes are TRBV5-4 and TRBJ2-2, with D uncertain. The CDR3 length is 18 residues. Trimming took off 0 bases at V and 2 bases at J, with 17 bases between the two ends. Per germline, CDR1 SGHNT and CDR2 YYREEE (reference sequence). The CDR3 region has the DNA TGTGCCAGCAGCTTGGTCAACCCTAATTGGATCAACACCGGGGAGCTGTTTTTT. Translating gives CASSLVNPNWINTGELFF. The full variable domain, rest sourced from reference TRBV5-4 and TRBJ2-2, is ETGVTQSPTHLIKTRGQQVTLRCSSQSGHNTVSWYQQALGQGPQFIFQYYREEENGRGNFPPRFSGLQFPNYSSELNVNALELDDSALYLCASSLVNPNWINTGELFFGEGSRLTVL.

This clonotype was seen once. This chain connects TRBV10-1 to TRBJ1-5, with 9 bases fitting TRBD1. Per the germline V gene, CDR1 is WNHNN and CDR2 is SYGVQD (reference sequence). CDR3 length: 17 amino acids. V lost 2 bases and J lost 4; bases outside the gene matches: 9. The CDR3: CASSEHPGQGPNQPQHF. The DNA for the CDR3 is TGCGCCAGCAGTGAGCATCCGGGACAGGGTCCGAATCAGCCCCAGCATTTT.

The V call is TRBV28, the J call TRBJ1-6; D is ambiguous. Germline V lookup: CDR1 MDHEN, CDR2 SYDVKM. The germline V and J ends were trimmed by 1 base and 5 bases, with 6 bases remaining between them. The CDR3 has 14 amino acids. CDR3 DNA: TGTGCCAGCAGTTTATTACGTCATAATTCACCCCTCCACTTT. Translating it yields CASSLLRHNSPLHF.